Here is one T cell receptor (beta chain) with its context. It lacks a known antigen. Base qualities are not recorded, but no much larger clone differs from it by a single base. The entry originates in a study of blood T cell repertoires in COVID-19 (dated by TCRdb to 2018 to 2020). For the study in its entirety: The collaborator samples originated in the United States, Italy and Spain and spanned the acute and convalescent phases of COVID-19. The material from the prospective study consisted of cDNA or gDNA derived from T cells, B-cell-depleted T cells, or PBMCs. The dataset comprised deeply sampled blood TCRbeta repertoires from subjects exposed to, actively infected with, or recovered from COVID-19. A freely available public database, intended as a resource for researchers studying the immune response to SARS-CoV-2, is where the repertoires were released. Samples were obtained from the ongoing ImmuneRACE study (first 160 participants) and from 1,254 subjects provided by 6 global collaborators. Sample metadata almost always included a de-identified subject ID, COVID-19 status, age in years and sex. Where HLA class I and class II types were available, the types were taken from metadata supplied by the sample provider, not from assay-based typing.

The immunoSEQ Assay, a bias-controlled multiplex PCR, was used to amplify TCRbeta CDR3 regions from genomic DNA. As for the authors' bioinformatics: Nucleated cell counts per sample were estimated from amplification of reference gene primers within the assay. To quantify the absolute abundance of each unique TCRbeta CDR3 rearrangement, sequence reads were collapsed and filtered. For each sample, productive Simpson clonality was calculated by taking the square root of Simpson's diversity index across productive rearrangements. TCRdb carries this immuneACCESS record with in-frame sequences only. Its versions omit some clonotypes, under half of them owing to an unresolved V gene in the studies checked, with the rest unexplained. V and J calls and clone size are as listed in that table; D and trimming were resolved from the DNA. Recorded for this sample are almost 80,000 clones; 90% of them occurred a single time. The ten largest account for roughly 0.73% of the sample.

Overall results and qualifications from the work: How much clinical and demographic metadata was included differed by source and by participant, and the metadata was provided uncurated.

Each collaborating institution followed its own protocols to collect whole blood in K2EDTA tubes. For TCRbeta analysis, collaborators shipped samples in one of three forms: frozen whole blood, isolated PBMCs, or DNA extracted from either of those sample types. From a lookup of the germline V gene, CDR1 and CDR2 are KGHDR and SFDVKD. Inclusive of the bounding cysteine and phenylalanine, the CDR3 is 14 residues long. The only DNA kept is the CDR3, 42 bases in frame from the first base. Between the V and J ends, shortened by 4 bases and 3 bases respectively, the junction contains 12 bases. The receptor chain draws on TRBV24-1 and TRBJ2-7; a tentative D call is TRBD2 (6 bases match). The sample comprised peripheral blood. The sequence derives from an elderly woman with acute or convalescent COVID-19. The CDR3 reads CATSESGRNYEQYF. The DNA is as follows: TGTGCCACCAGTGAATCCGGGAGAAACTACGAGCAGTACTTC.